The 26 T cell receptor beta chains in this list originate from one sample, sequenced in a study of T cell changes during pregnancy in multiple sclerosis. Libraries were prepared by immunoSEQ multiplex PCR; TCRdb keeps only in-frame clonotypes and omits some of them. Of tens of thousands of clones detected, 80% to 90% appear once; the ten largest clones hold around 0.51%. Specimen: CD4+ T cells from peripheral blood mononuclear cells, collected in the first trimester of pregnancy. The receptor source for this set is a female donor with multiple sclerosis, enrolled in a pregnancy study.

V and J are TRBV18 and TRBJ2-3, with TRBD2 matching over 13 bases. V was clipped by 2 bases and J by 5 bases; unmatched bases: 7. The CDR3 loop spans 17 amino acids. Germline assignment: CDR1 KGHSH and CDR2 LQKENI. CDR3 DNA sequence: TGTGCCAGCTCACCAACTAGCGGGGGGGCCGGTGGAGATACGCAGTATTTT. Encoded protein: CASSPTSGGAGGDTQYF.

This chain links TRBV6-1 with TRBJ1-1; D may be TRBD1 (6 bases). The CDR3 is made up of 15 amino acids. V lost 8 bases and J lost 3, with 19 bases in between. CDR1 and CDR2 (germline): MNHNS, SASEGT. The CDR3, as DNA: TGTGCCAGCCGCACCTCAGAGGGGGGGGACACTGAAGCTTTCTTT. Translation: CASRTSEGGDTEAFF.

CDR3 loop: CASSGTTGQPQHF. The CDR3 DNA sequence: TGTGCCAGCAGTGGGACTACCGGTCAGCCCCAGCATTTT. The chain is built from TRBV6-1 and TRBJ1-5, with D unclear. Trimming stripped 4 bases from V and 6 bases from J, with 10 bases between. There are 13 residues in the CDR3. Looked up from germline, CDR1 is MNHNS and CDR2 is SASEGT.

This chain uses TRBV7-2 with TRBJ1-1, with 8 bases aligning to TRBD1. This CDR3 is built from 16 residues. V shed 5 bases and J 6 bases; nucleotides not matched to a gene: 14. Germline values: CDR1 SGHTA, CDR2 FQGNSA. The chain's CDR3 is CASSPTDRGFQAEAFF. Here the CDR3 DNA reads TGTGCCAGCAGCCCAACCGACAGGGGTTTTCAGGCTGAAGCTTTCTTT.

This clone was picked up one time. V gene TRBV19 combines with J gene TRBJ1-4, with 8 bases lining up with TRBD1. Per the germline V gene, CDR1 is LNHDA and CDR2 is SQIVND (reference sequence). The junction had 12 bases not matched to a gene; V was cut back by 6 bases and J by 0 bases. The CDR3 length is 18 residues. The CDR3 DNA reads TGTGCCAGTAGCGACACCGACAGGGGACTTGCAACTAATGAAAAACTGTTTTTT. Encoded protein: CASSDTDRGLATNEKLFF.

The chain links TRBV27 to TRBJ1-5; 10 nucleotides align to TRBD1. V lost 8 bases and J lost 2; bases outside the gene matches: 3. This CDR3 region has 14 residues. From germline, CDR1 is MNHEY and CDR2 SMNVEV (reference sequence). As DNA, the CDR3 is TGTGCCAGCCAGGGGACAGGGGGCAATCAGCCCCAGCATTTT. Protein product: CASQGTGGNQPQHF.

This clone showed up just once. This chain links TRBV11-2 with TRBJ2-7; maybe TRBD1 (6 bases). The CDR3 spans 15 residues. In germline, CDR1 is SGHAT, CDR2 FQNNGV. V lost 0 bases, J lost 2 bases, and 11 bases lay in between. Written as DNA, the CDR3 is TGTGCCAGCAGCTTAGACTTCAGGGGTCCCTACGAGCAGTACTTC. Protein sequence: CASSLDFRGPYEQYF.

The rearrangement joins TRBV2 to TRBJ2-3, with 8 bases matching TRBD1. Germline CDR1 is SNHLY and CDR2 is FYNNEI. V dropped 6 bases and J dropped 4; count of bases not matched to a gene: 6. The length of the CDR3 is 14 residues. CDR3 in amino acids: CASRDRGGSDTQYF. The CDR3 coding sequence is TGTGCCAGCAGAGACAGGGGAGGTTCAGATACGCAGTATTTT.

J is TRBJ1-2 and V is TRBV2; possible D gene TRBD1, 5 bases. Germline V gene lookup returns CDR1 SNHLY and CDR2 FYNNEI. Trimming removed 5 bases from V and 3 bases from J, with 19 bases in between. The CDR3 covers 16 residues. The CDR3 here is CASSTDRYGHDYGYTF. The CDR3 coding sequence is TGTGCCAGCAGTACTGACCGTTATGGACATGACTATGGCTACACCTTC.

The CDR3 nucleotides are TGTGCCAGCAGTTTAGTCCAAGGGGCGTGGGGCTACACCTTC. Protein sequence: CASSLVQGAWGYTF. This sequence joins TRBV28 and TRBJ1-2; TRBD1 is a possible D gene (5 bases). The CDR3 extends over 14 amino acids. Germline values: CDR1 MDHEN, CDR2 SYDVKM. The V and J ends lost 2 bases and 8 bases respectively, with 15 bases between them.

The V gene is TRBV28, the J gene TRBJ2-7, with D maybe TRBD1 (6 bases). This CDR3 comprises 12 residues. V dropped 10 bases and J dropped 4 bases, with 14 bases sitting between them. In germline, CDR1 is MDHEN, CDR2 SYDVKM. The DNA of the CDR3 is TGTGCCACCCTGGGACAACTATACGAGCAGTACTTC. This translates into CATLGQLYEQYF.

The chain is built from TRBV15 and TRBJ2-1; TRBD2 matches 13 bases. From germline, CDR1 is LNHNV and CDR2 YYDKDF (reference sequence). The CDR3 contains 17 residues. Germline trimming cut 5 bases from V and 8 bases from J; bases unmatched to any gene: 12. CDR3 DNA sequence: TGTGCCACCAGCCCCCGAGGGACTAGCGGGGCGGGGGATGAGCAGTTCTTC. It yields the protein CATSPRGTSGAGDEQFF.

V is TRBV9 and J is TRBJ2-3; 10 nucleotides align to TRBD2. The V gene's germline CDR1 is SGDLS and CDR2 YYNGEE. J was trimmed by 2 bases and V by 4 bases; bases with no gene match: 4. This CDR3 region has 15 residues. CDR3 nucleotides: TGTGCCAGCAGCCCGGGACTAGCGAACACAGATACGCAGTATTTT. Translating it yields CASSPGLANTDTQYF.

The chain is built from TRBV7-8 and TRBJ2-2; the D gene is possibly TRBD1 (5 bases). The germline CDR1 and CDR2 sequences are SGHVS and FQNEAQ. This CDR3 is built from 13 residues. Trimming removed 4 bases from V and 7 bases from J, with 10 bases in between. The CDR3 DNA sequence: TGTGCCAGCAGCTCGAGACAGTTCGGGGAGCTGTTTTTT. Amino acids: CASSSRQFGELFF.

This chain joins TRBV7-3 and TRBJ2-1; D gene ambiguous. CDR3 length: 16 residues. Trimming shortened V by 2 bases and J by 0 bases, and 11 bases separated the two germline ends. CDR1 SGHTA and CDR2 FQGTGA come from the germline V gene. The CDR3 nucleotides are TGTGCCAGCAGCTTAGGAGTCATAAGCTCCTACAATGAGCAGTTCTTC. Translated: CASSLGVISSYNEQFF.

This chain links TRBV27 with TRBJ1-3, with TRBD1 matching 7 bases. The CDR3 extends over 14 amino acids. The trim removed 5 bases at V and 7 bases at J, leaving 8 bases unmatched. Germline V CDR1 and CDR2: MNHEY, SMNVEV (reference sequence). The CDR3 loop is CASSRGQERNTIYF. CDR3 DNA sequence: TGTGCCAGCAGTCGTGGACAGGAGCGGAACACCATATATTTT.

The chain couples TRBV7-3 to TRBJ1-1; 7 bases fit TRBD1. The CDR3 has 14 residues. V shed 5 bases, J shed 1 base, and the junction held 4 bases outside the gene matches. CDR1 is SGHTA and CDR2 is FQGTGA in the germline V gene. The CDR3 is CASSPDRANTEAFF. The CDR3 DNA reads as TGTGCCAGCAGCCCCGACAGGGCGAACACTGAAGCTTTCTTT.

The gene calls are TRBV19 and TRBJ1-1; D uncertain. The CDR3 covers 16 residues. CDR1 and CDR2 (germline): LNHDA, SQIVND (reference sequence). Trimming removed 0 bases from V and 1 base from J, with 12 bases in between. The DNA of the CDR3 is TGTGCCAGTAGTATAGATCAACAGTCCCGGAACACTGAAGCTTTCTTT. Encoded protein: CASSIDQQSRNTEAFF. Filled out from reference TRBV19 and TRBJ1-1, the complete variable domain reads DGGITQSPKYLFRKEGQNVTLSCEQNLNHDAMYWYRQDPGQGLRLIYYSQIVNDFQKGDIAEGYSVSREKKESFPLTVTSAQKNPTAFYLCASSIDQQSRNTEAFFGQGTRLTVV.

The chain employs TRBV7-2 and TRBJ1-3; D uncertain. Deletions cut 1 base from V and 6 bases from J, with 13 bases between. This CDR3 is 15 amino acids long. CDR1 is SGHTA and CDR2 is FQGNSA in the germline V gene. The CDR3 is CASSLGGGQENTIYF. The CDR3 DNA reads TGTGCCAGCAGCTTAGGTGGAGGGCAGGAAAACACCATATATTTT.

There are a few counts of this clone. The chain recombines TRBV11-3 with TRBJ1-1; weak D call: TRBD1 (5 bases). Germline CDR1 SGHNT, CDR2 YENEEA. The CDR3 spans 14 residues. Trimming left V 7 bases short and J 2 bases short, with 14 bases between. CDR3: CASTKRGGNTEAFF. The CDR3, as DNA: TGTGCCAGCACCAAACGGGGGGGAAACACTGAAGCTTTCTTT.

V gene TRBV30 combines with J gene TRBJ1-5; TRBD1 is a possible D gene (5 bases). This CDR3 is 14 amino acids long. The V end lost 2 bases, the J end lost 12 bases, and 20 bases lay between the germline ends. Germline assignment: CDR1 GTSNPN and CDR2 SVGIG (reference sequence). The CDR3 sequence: CAWSLGGEGSRQHF. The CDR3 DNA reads TGTGCCTGGAGTCTCGGGGGTGAAGGGAGCCGCCAGCATTTT.

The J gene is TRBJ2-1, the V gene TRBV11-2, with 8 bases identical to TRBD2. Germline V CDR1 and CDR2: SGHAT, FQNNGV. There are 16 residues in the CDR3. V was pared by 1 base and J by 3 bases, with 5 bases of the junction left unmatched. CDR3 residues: CASSLGASGYYNEQFF. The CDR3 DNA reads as TGTGCCAGCAGCTTAGGAGCTAGCGGGTACTACAATGAGCAGTTCTTC.

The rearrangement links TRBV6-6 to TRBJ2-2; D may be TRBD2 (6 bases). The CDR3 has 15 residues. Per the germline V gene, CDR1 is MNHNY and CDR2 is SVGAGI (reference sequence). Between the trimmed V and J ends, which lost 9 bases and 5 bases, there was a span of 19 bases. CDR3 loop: CASSQGKGGTGELFF. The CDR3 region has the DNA TGTGCCAGTTCGCAGGGCAAAGGAGGGACCGGGGAGCTGTTTTTT.

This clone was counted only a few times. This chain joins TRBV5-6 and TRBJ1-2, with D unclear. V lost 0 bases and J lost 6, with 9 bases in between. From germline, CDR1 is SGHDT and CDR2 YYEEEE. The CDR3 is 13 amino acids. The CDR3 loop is CASSLAPENGYTF. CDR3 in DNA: TGTGCCAGCAGCTTGGCACCGGAGAATGGCTACACCTTC.

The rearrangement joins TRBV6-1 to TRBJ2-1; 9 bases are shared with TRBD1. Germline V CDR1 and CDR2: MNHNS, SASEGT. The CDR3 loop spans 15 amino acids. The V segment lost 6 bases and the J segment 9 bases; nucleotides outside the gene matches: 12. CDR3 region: CASRRDRDRVREQFF. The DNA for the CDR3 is TGTGCCAGCAGAAGAGACCGGGACAGGGTTCGTGAGCAGTTCTTC.

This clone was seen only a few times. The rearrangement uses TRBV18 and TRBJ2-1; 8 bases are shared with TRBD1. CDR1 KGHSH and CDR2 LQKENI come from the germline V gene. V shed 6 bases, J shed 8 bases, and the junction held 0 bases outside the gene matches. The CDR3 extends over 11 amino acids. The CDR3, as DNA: TGTGCCAGCTCGGACAGGGATGAGCAGTTCTTC. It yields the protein CASSDRDEQFF.